This T cell receptor beta chain was sequenced during a study of blood T cell repertoires in COVID-19 (TCRdb year 2020). About the study as a whole: Samples covering the acute and convalescent phases of COVID-19 were provided by collaborators in the United States, Italy and Spain. The material from the prospective study consisted of cDNA or gDNA derived from T cells, B-cell-depleted T cells, or PBMCs. The dataset comprised deeply sampled blood TCRbeta repertoires from subjects exposed to, actively infected with, or recovered from COVID-19. A freely available public database, intended as a resource for researchers studying the immune response to SARS-CoV-2, is where the repertoires were released. Samples were obtained from the ongoing ImmuneRACE study (first 160 participants) and from over 1,000 subjects provided by 6 global collaborators. Sample metadata almost always included a de-identified subject ID, COVID-19 status, age in years and sex. Where available, HLA class I and class II types were taken from metadata supplied by the sample provider and were not determined by assay-based typing. Beyond this particular receptor, the publication reports: How much clinical and demographic metadata was included differed by source and by participant, and the metadata was provided uncurated.

V lost 5 bases and J lost 4 bases, and the count of bases not matched to a germline gene is 5. Including cysteine and phenylalanine, the CDR3 has 15 amino acids. This entry keeps only the CDR3 DNA: 45 bases, framed from base 1. The germline V gene (reference sequence) provides CDR1 SEHNR and CDR2 FQNEAQ. In the case of this clone: The target of this receptor is not known. One base away there is no much larger clone; base qualities are not given.

Another Seattle source contributed samples from volunteer blood donors who had recovered from COVID-19. Each collaborating institution followed its own protocols to collect whole blood in K2EDTA tubes. Collaborator samples were shipped for TCRbeta analysis as frozen whole blood, isolated PBMCs, or DNA extracted from either sample type. TCRbeta CDR3 regions were amplified from genomic DNA by means of the immunoSEQ Assay, a bias-controlled multiplex PCR. In the original analysis: Nucleated cell counts per sample were estimated from amplification of reference gene primers within the assay. To quantify the absolute abundance of each unique TCRbeta CDR3 rearrangement, sequence reads were collapsed and filtered. For each sample, productive Simpson clonality was calculated as the square root of Simpson's diversity index over productive rearrangements. TCRdb's version of the immuneACCESS table is confined to in-frame rearrangements and falls short of the full clone set. An unresolved V gene accounts for under half of the shortfall where checked; the remainder is of unknown origin. That table furnishes V, J and clone size, whereas the DNA furnished D and trimming. A total of just over 250,000 clones appear in this sample, roughly 86% of them only once. In total, the top ten clones hold approximately 9.8% of the sample.

This TCR was recovered from a man aged 35-49 years who had recovered from COVID-19. Sequencing was done on a sample of peripheral blood. The chain couples TRBV7-9 to TRBJ2-2; 9 bases in the junction line up with TRBD1. The CDR3 region reads CASSRDRGTTGELFF. The sequenced DNA: TGTGCCAGCAGCAGAGACAGGGGGACCACCGGGGAGCTGTTTTTT.